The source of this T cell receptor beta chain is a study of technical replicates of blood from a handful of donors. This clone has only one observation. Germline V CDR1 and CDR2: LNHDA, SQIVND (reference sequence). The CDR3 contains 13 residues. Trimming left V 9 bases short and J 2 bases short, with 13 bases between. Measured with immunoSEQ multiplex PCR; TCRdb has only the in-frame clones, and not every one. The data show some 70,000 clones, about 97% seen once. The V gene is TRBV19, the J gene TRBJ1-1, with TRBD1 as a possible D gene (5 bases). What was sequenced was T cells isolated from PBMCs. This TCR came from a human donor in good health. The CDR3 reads CASRQIPNTEAFF. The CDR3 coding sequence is TGTGCCAGCCGACAGATTCCCAACACTGAAGCTTTCTTT.